One and the same sample provided the 30 T cell receptor beta chains below, sequenced in a study of cytomegalovirus exposure and HLA in healthy donors. The PCR used 60 Vbeta and 13 Jbeta primers. Measured with immunoSEQ multiplex PCR; TCRdb has only the in-frame clones, and not every one. The sample comprises just over 95,000 clones, about 76% of which are singletons, and 7.5% to 9.5% rests with the top ten. The sample consisted of PBMCs. All receptors come from a human donor in good health.

The chain is built from TRBV18 and TRBJ1-1, with TRBD1 as a possible D gene (5 bases). Per germline, CDR1 KGHSH and CDR2 LQKENI. This CDR3 spans 17 amino acids. Trimming stripped 0 bases from V and 1 base from J, with 15 bases between. The DNA of the CDR3 is TGTGCCAGCTCACCACCTCCGGGACTCAAAAAGAACACTGAAGCTTTCTTT. Encoded protein: CASSPPPGLKKNTEAFF.

V gene TRBV9 combines with J gene TRBJ2-2; 7 nucleotides line up with TRBD2. The V gene end was trimmed by 0 bases and the J gene end by 3 bases; junction bases not matched to a gene: 5. Germline loops: CDR1 SGDLS, CDR2 YYNGEE. The CDR3 covers 16 residues. The CDR3 region is CASSVVVGRYTGELFF. The CDR3 DNA sequence: TGTGCCAGCAGCGTAGTTGTCGGGAGGTACACCGGGGAGCTGTTTTTT.

The J gene is TRBJ2-4, the V gene TRBV9, with 9 bases lining up with TRBD1. J gave up 1 base and V 2 bases, and 13 bases lay outside the gene matches. This CDR3 spans 19 amino acids. Germline V gene sequence: CDR1 SGDLS, CDR2 YYNGEE. CDR3 sequence reads: CASSVGTGRPDGAKNIQYF. The CDR3 nucleotides are TGTGCCAGCAGCGTCGGGACAGGGAGGCCAGATGGGGCCAAAAACATTCAGTACTTC.

The table lists this clone with a few counts. V and J are TRBV6-5 and TRBJ2-7; tentative D call: TRBD1 (6 bases). Trimming shortened V by 6 bases and J by 2 bases, and 11 bases separated the two germline ends. The CDR3 totals 13 residues. Germline V gene lookup returns CDR1 MNHEY and CDR2 SVGAGI. CDR3: CASRPGQTYEQYF. The CDR3 DNA sequence: TGTGCCAGCAGACCCGGACAGACCTACGAGCAGTACTTC.

The chain uses TRBV5-6 and TRBJ2-3; 12 bases map to TRBD1. After removal of 1 base from V and 0 bases from J, the junction contained 3 bases not matched to a gene. Germline-derived CDR1 and CDR2 are SGHDT and YYEEEE. The CDR3 has 17 amino acids. CDR3 sequence (DNA): TGTGCCAGCAGCTTGAGGGACAGGGGGCCCAGCACAGATACGCAGTATTTT. This gives the protein CASSLRDRGPSTDTQYF.

The V call is TRBV19, the J call TRBJ2-1; D might be TRBD1 (7 bases). Between the trimmed V and J ends, which lost 2 bases and 6 bases, there was a span of 11 bases. From germline, CDR1 is LNHDA and CDR2 SQIVND (reference sequence). The CDR3 spans 14 residues. CDR3 region: CASSIQGGLNEQFF. CDR3 coding DNA: TGTGCCAGTAGTATACAGGGGGGCCTCAATGAGCAGTTCTTC.

The chain's CDR3 is CASRRYTQNYGYTF. CDR3 coding DNA: TGCGCCAGCAGGAGATATACCCAAAACTATGGCTACACCTTC. The chain links TRBV5-1 to TRBJ1-2, with D hard to call. Trimming stripped 5 bases from V and 2 bases from J, with 13 bases between. Germline V CDR1 and CDR2: SGHRS, YFSETQ. CDR3 length equals 14 residues.

The V gene is TRBV19, the J gene TRBJ2-7; 7 bases are a match to TRBD1. V dropped 6 bases and J dropped 4; count of bases not matched to a gene: 6. Germline V gives CDR1 LNHDA, CDR2 SQIVND (reference sequence). CDR3 length: 13 amino acids. This CDR3 is CASSVTGNYEQYF. CDR3 coding DNA: TGTGCCAGTAGCGTGACAGGGAATTACGAGCAGTACTTC. Based on the CDR3 plus reference TRBV19 and TRBJ2-7, the full variable domain is DGGITQSPKYLFRKEGQNVTLSCEQNLNHDAMYWYRQDPGQGLRLIYYSQIVNDFQKGDIAEGYSVSREKKESFPLTVTSAQKNPTAFYLCASSVTGNYEQYFGPGTRLTVT.

The gene calls are TRBV10-3 and TRBJ2-3, with D possibly being TRBD2 (6 bases). The CDR3 consists of 13 residues. Per germline, CDR1 ENHRY and CDR2 SYGVKD. The V end lost 8 bases, the J end lost 2 bases, and 11 bases lay between the germline ends. In DNA, the CDR3 is TGTGCCATCGGGGCGGGGCCCACAGATACGCAGTATTTT. This encodes CAIGAGPTDTQYF.

The V and J genes are TRBV6-1 and TRBJ1-1; D is perhaps TRBD1 (6 bases). Germline CDR1 MNHNS, CDR2 SASEGT. Trimming shortened V by 7 bases and J by 10 bases, and 22 bases separated the two germline ends. CDR3 length equals 14 residues. The CDR3 DNA sequence: TGTGCCAGCAATACGGGACACCCCTTGGGTAGAGCTTTCTTT. Its translation: CASNTGHPLGRAFF.

The rearrangement uses TRBV7-2 and TRBJ2-2; 10 bases match TRBD1. V lost 7 bases to trimming and J lost 4 bases; unmatched junction nucleotides: 6. From germline, CDR1 is SGHTA and CDR2 FQGNSA. The CDR3 is 15 residues long. The CDR3 is CASNNRQGATGELFF. The CDR3 DNA reads as TGTGCCAGCAACAATCGACAGGGGGCCACCGGGGAGCTGTTTTTT.

This chain joins TRBV19 and TRBJ1-4, with a tentative D call TRBD1 (5 bases). There are 15 residues in the CDR3. V lost 1 base and J 5 bases, leaving 11 bases between the germline ends. Germline loops: CDR1 LNHDA, CDR2 SQIVND (reference sequence). The CDR3 DNA reads as TGTGCCAGTAGTATAGCGACAGCAATAAATGAAAAACTGTTTTTT. It translates to CASSIATAINEKLFF.

This clone was counted only a few times. The rearrangement links TRBV13 to TRBJ2-7; 8 bases match TRBD2. Germline V CDR1 and CDR2: PRHDT, FYEKMQ (reference sequence). This CDR3 spans 15 amino acids. The V and J ends lost 8 bases and 6 bases, in that order; junction bases with no gene match: 15. Here the CDR3 reads CASVRGDMAAGEQYF. Here the CDR3 DNA reads TGTGCCAGCGTGCGGGGGGACATGGCGGCTGGCGAGCAGTACTTC. Looking up the rest from reference TRBV13 and TRBJ2-7 gives the full variable domain: AAGVIQSPRHLIKEKRETATLKCYPIPRHDTVYWYQQGPGQDPQFLISFYEKMQSDKGSIPDRFSAQQFSDYHSELNMSSLELGDSALYFCASVRGDMAAGEQYFGPGTRLTVT.

The chain employs TRBV19 and TRBJ1-1; 7 nucleotides line up with TRBD1. CDR1 and CDR2 from the germline V gene are LNHDA and SQIVND (reference sequence). This CDR3 has 15 amino acids. With 6 bases clipped from V and 0 bases from J, the junction kept 7 bases outside the gene matches. Here the CDR3 reads CASRPNRGMNTEAFF. The CDR3 coding sequence is TGTGCCAGTAGACCAAACAGGGGCATGAACACTGAAGCTTTCTTT.

This clone was seen just once. The genes are TRBV2 and TRBJ2-5, with 7 bases fitting TRBD2. The J call is doubtful: the DNA matches TRBJ2-7 better. This CDR3 has 15 amino acids. CDR1 SNHLY and CDR2 FYNNEI come from the germline V gene. As DNA, the CDR3 is TGTGCCAGCAGTGCGTGGGGGGGTTTGCCGGGCGAGCAGTACTTC. It is translated as CASSAWGGLPGEQYF.

The gene calls are TRBV18 and TRBJ2-3; 8 bases are a match to TRBD2. After removal of 6 bases from V and 5 bases from J, the junction contained 10 bases not matched to a gene. This CDR3 is built from 15 residues. Germline assignment: CDR1 KGHSH and CDR2 LQKENI. The CDR3 sequence is CASSVQRGRGDTQYF. CDR3 bases: TGTGCCAGCTCCGTGCAGCGGGGGAGGGGAGATACGCAGTATTTT.

This clone has only a few counts. V usage is TRBV5-5 and J usage is TRBJ2-3; a possible D gene is TRBD2 (5 bases). The CDR3 runs 11 residues. The germline V gene has CDR1 SGHKS and CDR2 YYEKEE (reference sequence). Trimming removed 3 bases from V and 11 bases from J, with 10 bases in between. The CDR3 coding sequence is TGTGCCAGCAGCTCCGACTATTTGCAGTATTTT. Its protein is CASSSDYLQYF.

The CDR3 DNA sequence: TGTGCCAGCAGTTCGGGACAGTACTATGGCTACACCTTC. It yields the protein CASSSGQYYGYTF. This chain joins TRBV25-1 and TRBJ1-2; TRBD1 agrees at 7 bases. The CDR3 spans 13 residues. Trimming took 5 bases from V and 3 from J; bases not matched to a gene: 3. The germline V gene encodes CDR1 MGHDK and CDR2 SYGVNS.

This chain uses TRBV4-2 with TRBJ1-4; 7 bases map to TRBD1. The CDR3 is 15 residues long. Per the germline V gene, CDR1 is LGHNA and CDR2 is YNFKEQ. J lost 11 bases, V lost 3 bases, and 12 bases had no gene match. CDR3 sequence reads: CASSQQRQGGQKLFF. The CDR3 bases are TGTGCCAGCAGCCAGCAGAGACAGGGCGGACAGAAACTGTTTTTT.

The chain uses TRBV18 and TRBJ2-7, with 8 bases lining up with TRBD1. The CDR3 contains 14 residues. Looked up from germline, CDR1 is KGHSH and CDR2 is LQKENI. V dropped 4 bases and J dropped 3; count of bases not matched to a gene: 5. The CDR3 loop reads CASSLDDRGYEQYF. DNA for the CDR3: TGTGCCAGCTCACTTGATGACAGGGGCTACGAGCAGTACTTC.

The rearrangement uses TRBV18 and TRBJ1-1; the D gene is possibly TRBD1 (6 bases). V was trimmed by 8 bases and J by 1 base, leaving 8 bases between them. CDR1 and CDR2 from the germline V gene are KGHSH and LQKENI. The CDR3 has 12 residues. In nucleotides, the CDR3 is TGTGCCAGCGCGACAGGGAACACTGAAGCTTTCTTT. Translated, it gives CASATGNTEAFF.

The CDR3 sequence is CASSNTVPDGGPYEQYF. CDR3 nucleotides: TGTGCCAGCTCAAACACCGTCCCCGACGGGGGACCCTACGAGCAGTACTTC. The V gene is TRBV18, the J gene TRBJ2-7; possibly TRBD2 for D (6 bases). V shed 5 bases and J shed 2 bases, with 22 bases lying between them. CDR1 KGHSH and CDR2 LQKENI come from the germline V gene. The CDR3 length is 17 residues.

The chain employs TRBV11-3 and TRBJ2-3; weak D call: TRBD2 (5 bases). CDR1 SGHNT and CDR2 YENEEA come from the germline V gene. Trimming removed 0 bases from V and 4 bases from J, with 11 bases in between. CDR3 length: 15 residues. The CDR3 DNA sequence: TGTGCCAGCAGCTTAGAAGCTGCGGGCCCAGATACGCAGTATTTT. Translation: CASSLEAAGPDTQYF.

This chain links TRBV27 with TRBJ2-7; possible D gene TRBD2, 6 bases. Germline V CDR1 and CDR2: MNHEY, SMNVEV (reference sequence). This CDR3 is 14 amino acids long. Trimming cost V 3 bases and J 2 bases, with 11 bases left between them. The CDR3 protein is CASSFGTSTYEQYF. For the CDR3, the DNA is TGTGCCAGCAGTTTTGGGACTTCCACCTACGAGCAGTACTTC.

The chain carries TRBV28 and TRBJ1-5, with D tentatively TRBD1 (6 bases). V lost 8 bases and J lost 3, with 8 bases in between. The germline V gene encodes CDR1 MDHEN and CDR2 SYDVKM. CDR3 length: 12 residues. The CDR3 is CASGQTNQPQHF. Written as DNA, the CDR3 is TGTGCCAGCGGACAGACCAATCAGCCCCAGCATTTT.

The gene calls are TRBV6-5 and TRBJ1-2; D might be TRBD1 (5 bases). Per germline, CDR1 MNHEY and CDR2 SVGAGI. V shed 4 bases and J shed 6 bases, with 12 bases lying between them. This CDR3 has 13 amino acids. CDR3 DNA sequence: TGTGCCAGCAGTTCCCAGGGAATAAATGGCTACACCTTC. It encodes CASSSQGINGYTF.

CDR3 in DNA: TGTGCCAGCAGTGACGACTGGACCTACAATGAGCAGTTCTTC. Its protein product is CASSDDWTYNEQFF. The chain links TRBV6-1 to TRBJ2-1; D is unclear. V lost 3 bases to trimming and J lost 2 bases, with 8 bases between them. The V gene's germline CDR1 is MNHNS and CDR2 SASEGT. The CDR3 contains 14 residues.

CDR3 coding DNA: TGTGCCAGCAGTTACTCGGCCGGAAACACCATATATTTT. The encoded protein is CASSYSAGNTIYF. V gene TRBV6-5 combines with J gene TRBJ1-3; D gene unclear. The CDR3 covers 13 residues. The V end lost 0 bases, the J end lost 4 bases, and 4 bases lay between the germline ends. Germline-derived CDR1 and CDR2 are MNHEY and SVGAGI.

V usage is TRBV5-8 and J usage is TRBJ2-1; no definite D call. V lost 1 base and J 3 bases, leaving 11 bases between the germline ends. CDR3 length: 15 residues. CDR1 and CDR2 (germline): SGHTS, YDEGEE. The CDR3 spells CASSLSGRNYNEQFF. In DNA, the CDR3 is TGTGCCAGCAGCTTGTCAGGAAGAAACTACAATGAGCAGTTCTTC.

The CDR3 sequence: CASSQVGRQYTEAFF. CDR3 sequence (DNA): TGCGCCAGCAGCCAAGTCGGCAGGCAATACACTGAAGCTTTCTTT. The chain recombines TRBV4-1 with TRBJ1-1; D is ambiguous. Trimming removed 1 base from V and 3 bases from J, with 12 bases in between. CDR1 and CDR2 from the germline V gene are MGHRA and YSYEKL. The CDR3 length is 15 residues.